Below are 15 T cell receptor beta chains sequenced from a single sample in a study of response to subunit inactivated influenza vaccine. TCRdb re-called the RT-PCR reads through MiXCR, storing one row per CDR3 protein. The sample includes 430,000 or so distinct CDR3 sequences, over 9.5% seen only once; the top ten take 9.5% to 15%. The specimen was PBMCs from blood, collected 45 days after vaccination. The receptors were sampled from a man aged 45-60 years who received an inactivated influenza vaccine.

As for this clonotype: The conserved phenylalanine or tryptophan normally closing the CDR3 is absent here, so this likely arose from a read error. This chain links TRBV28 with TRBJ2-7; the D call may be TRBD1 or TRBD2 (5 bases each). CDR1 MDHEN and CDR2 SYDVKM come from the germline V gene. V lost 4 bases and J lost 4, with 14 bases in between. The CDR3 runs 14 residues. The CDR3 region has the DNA TGTGCCAGCAGTTCCCGGGAACAGGTTTACGAGCAGTACATC. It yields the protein CASSSREQVYEQYI.

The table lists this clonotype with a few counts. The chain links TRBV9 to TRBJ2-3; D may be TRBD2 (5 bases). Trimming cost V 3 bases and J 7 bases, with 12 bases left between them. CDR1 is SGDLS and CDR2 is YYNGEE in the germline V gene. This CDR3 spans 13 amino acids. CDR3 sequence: CASSASRENTQYF. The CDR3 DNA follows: TGTGCCAGCAGCGCAAGTCGGGAAAATACGCAGTATTTT.

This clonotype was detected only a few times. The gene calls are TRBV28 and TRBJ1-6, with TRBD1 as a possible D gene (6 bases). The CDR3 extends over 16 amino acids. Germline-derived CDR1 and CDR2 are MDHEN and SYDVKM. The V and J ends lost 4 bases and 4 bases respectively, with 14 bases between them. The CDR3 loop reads CASSSSGAIYNSPLHF. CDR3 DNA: TGTGCCAGCAGTTCATCAGGGGCGATTTATAATTCACCCCTCCACTTT.

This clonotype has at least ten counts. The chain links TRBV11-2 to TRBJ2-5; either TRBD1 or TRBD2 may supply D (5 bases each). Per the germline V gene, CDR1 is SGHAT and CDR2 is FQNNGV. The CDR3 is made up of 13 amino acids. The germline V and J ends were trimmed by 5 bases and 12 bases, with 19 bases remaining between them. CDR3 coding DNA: TGTGCCAGCAGCGCAGTCGGGGCGAGGCGAAAGTACTTC. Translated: CASSAVGARRKYF. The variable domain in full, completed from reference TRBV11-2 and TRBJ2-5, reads EAGVAQSPRYKIIEKRQSVAFWCNPISGHATLYWYQQILGQGPKLLIQFQNNGVVDDSQLPKDRFSAERLKGVDSTLKIQPAKLEDSAVYLCASSAVGARRKYFGPGTRLLVL.

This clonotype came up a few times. The CDR3 nucleotides read TGTGCCAGCAGCAAGAGACAGGGAGGAGAGACCCAGTACTTC. The encoded protein is CASSKRQGGETQYF. This chain connects TRBV7-9 to TRBJ2-5; the D gene is possibly TRBD1 (7 bases). V lost 5 bases and J lost 4, with 14 bases in between. The CDR3 length is 14 residues. The germline CDR1 and CDR2 sequences are SEHNR and FQNEAQ (reference sequence).

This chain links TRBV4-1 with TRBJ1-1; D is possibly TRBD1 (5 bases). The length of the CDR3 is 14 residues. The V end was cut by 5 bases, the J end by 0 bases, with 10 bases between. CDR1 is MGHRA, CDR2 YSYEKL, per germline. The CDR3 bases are TGCGCCAGCAGCAGTCGGGGCATGAACACTGAAGCTTTCTTT. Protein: CASSSRGMNTEAFF.

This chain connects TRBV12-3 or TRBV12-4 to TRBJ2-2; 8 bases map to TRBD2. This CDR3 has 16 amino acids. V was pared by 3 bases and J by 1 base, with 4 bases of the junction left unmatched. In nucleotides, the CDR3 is TGTGCCAGCAGTTTTCCAGCGGGGGTGAACACCGGGGAGCTGTTTTTT. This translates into CASSFPAGVNTGELFF.

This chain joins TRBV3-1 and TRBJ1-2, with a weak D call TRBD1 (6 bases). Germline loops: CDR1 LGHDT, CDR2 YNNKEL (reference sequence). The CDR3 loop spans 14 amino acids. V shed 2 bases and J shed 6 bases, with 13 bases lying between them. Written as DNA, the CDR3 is TGTGCCAGCAGCCAATTATCAGGGGCGCATGGCTACACCTTC. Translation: CASSQLSGAHGYTF.

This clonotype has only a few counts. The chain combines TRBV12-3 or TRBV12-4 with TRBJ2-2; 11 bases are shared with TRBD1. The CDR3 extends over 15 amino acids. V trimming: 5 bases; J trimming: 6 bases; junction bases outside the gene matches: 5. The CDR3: CASSPGQGVAGELFF. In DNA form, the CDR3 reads TGTGCCAGCAGTCCGGGACAGGGGGTGGCCGGGGAGCTGTTTTTT.

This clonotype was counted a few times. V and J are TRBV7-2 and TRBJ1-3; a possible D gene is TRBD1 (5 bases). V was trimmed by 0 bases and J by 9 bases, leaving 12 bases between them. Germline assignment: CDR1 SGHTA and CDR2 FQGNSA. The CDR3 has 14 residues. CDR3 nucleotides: TGTGCCAGCAGCTTAGCTAGGGGCGTCAGCACCATATATTTT. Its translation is CASSLARGVSTIYF.

The CDR3 nucleotides are TGTGCCAGTAGTAAGGGGGGAGTAAGAAATGAGCAGTTCTTC. Residues: CASSKGGVRNEQFF. The rearrangement links TRBV19 to TRBJ2-1, with D perhaps being TRBD1 or TRBD2 (6 bases each). The CDR3 contains 14 residues. The germline V gene encodes CDR1 LNHDA and CDR2 SQIVND (reference sequence). Between the trimmed V and J ends, which lost 4 bases and 7 bases, there was a span of 14 bases.

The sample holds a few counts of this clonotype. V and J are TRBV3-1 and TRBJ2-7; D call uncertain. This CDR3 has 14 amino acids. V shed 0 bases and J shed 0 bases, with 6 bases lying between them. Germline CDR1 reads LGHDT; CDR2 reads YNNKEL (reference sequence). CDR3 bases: TGTGCCAGCAGCCAAGAGGGAAACTCCTACGAGCAGTACTTC. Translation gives CASSQEGNSYEQYF.

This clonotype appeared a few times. CDR3 sequence: CASSSSRMDSRLGLPESNQPQHF. The DNA for the CDR3 is TGTGCCAGCAGCAGCTCGAGAATGGATAGCCGGTTAGGACTGCCCGAGTCGAATCAGCCCCAGCATTTT. The rearrangement links TRBV7-4 to TRBJ1-5, with D unclear. This CDR3 is 23 amino acids long. Germline CDR1 and CDR2: SGHVT and SQSDAQ. The ends were cut back, 5 bases at V and 4 bases at J, with 39 bases in the middle.

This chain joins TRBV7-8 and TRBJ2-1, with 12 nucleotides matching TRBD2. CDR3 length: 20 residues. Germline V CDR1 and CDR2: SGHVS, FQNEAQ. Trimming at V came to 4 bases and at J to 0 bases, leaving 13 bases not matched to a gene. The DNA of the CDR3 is TGTGCCAGCAGCTCCCTCAGGGGACTAGCGGGTGGGAGCTCCTACAATGAGCAGTTCTTC. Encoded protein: CASSSLRGLAGGSSYNEQFF.

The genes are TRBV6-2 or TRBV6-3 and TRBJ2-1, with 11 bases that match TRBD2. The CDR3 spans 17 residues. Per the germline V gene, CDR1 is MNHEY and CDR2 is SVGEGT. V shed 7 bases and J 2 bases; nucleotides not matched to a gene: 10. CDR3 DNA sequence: TGTGCCAGCACTCCTACTAGCGGGGGAGGGGCCTACAATGAGCAGTTCTTC. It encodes CASTPTSGGGAYNEQFF.